Listed below are T cell receptor beta chains from one sample, sequenced in a study of blood T cell repertoires in COVID-19. Clones were read by immunoSEQ multiplex PCR, and TCRdb kept only the in-frame ones, dropping some. The sample has around 230,000 clones, over 80% seen once. Sequencing was done on a sample of peripheral blood. The receptors stem from a man aged 40-49 years with acute or convalescent COVID-19. The CDR3 runs from the conserved cysteine through the conserved F or W. A D gene is named only where the DNA matches it firmly. Rows may omit the clone size; those that give it use once, few, many or a size class.

clone size,D gene,J gene,V gene,CDR3 DNA,CDR3 protein
NA,TRBD1,TRBJ1-4,TRBV23-1,TGCGCCAGCAGTCACGGGAGGGGGCTTGCAACTAATGAAAAACTGTTTTTT,CASSHGRGLATNEKLFF
few,NA,TRBJ1-1,TRBV5-1,TGCGCCAGCAGCTTTGGAGCGGACACTGAAGCTTTCTTT,CASSFGADTEAFF
NA,NA,TRBJ2-2,TRBV5-6,TGTGCCAGCAGCTTGGACAGCTACACCGGGGAGCTGTTTTTT,CASSLDSYTGELFF
once,TRBD1,TRBJ1-1,TRBV29-1,TGCAGCGTTGACACCGGGACAGGCCTCACTGAAGCTTTCTTT,CSVDTGTGLTEAFF
NA,NA,TRBJ2-1,TRBV3-1/TRBV3-2,TGTGCCAGCAGCCAAGCAAGCGAATACAATGAGCAGTTCTTC,CASSQASEYNEQFF
NA,NA,TRBJ1-2,TRBV7-2,TGTGCCAGCAGCCCCGGCGGGTTCGTCTATGGCTACACCTTC,CASSPGGFVYGYTF
NA,TRBD2,TRBJ2-5,TRBV12-3/TRBV12-4,TGTGCCAGCAGTCCCTGGCGGGAGGAGACCCAGTACTTC,CASSPWREETQYF
NA,TRBD1,TRBJ2-3,TRBV5-1,TGCGCCAGCAGCTTGACCAGGGGGCTTTCTAGCACAGATACGCAGTATTTT,CASSLTRGLSSTDTQYF
NA,NA,TRBJ1-3,TRBV7-9,TGTGCCAGCAGCCGGACTTATGTCTCTGGAAACACCATATATTTT,CASSRTYVSGNTIYF
NA,TRBD1,TRBJ1-1,TRBV10-1,TGCGCCAGCAGTGAGCAGACAGGGGCGTTGGGCACTGAAGCTTTCTTT,CASSEQTGALGTEAFF
once,NA,TRBJ2-5,TRBV29-1,TGCAGCGTTGAAGCATGGCGGGATGGGGATAAGCAAGAGACCCAGTACTTC,CSVEAWRDGDKQETQYF
NA,TRBD2,TRBJ2-2,TRBV7-9,TGTGCCAGCAGCCCACTGTGGACTAGCGGGAGGGAGAACACCGGGGAGCTGTTTTTT,CASSPLWTSGRENTGELFF
many,TRBD1,TRBJ1-5,TRBV24-1,TGTGCCACCAGTGATGACGCCGGGACAGGGTATAGCAATCAGCCCCAGCATTTT,CATSDDAGTGYSNQPQHF
once,NA,TRBJ2-7,TRBV7-9,TGTGCCAGCAGCGCCCGCTCAGGGTTGTACGAGCAGTACTTC,CASSARSGLYEQYF
NA,TRBD1,TRBJ1-5,TRBV19,TGTGCCAGTAGTATGACTGACAGGGGCAATCAGCCCCAGCATTTT,CASSMTDRGNQPQHF
NA,NA,TRBJ1-1,TRBV18,TGTGCCAGCTCACCAAGCAGGGGTGGAAACACTGAAGCTTTCTTT,CASSPSRGGNTEAFF
NA,TRBD2,TRBJ2-1,TRBV9,TGTGCCAGCAGCACCACAGCCGGGAGGAGGATAGGCAATGAGCAGTTCTTC,CASSTTAGRRIGNEQFF
few,NA,TRBJ1-6,TRBV6-5,TGTGCCAGCCGTACAGCTTATAATTCACCCCTCCACTTT,CASRTAYNSPLHF
NA,NA,TRBJ1-4,TRBV7-2,TGTGCCAGCAGCTTTCAACAGCGGGATAAACTGTTTTTT,CASSFQQRDKLFF
NA,NA,TRBJ2-3,TRBV29-1,TGCAGCGTCTCGGACTTAGAACGAGTCACAGATACGCAGTATTTT,CSVSDLERVTDTQYF
NA,NA,TRBJ1-6,TRBV6-5,TGTGCCAGCAGCCTCACAATTGGTTCACCCCTCCACTTT,CASSLTIGSPLHF
NA,NA,TRBJ1-4,TRBV7-2,TGTGCCAGCAGCTTAATCCAGGTCGCTAATGAAAAACTGTTTTTT,CASSLIQVANEKLFF
NA,TRBD2,TRBJ2-7,TRBV18,TGTGCCAGCTCACCGACTAGCGGGAGGGCCCACGAGCAGTACTTC,CASSPTSGRAHEQYF
once,NA,TRBJ1-3,TRBV6-5,TGTGCCAGCAGTTACTCGATCGGGGGCACCATATATTTT,CASSYSIGGTIYF
NA,NA,TRBJ1-4,TRBV5-1,TGCGCCAGCAGCTTGCAGGGATCGTATGAAAAACTGTTTTTT,CASSLQGSYEKLFF
NA,TRBD1,TRBJ1-2,TRBV10-3,TGTGCCATCAGTAAGACAGGGAGATTCGATTATGGCTACACCTTC,CAISKTGRFDYGYTF
NA,NA,TRBJ2-1,TRBV4-2,TGTGCCAGCAGCCAAGCCAGACGAGGATACAATGAGCAGTTCTTC,CASSQARRGYNEQFF
NA,TRBD2,TRBJ2-3,TRBV5-1,TGCGCCAGCAGCTTGGCCTCGGCTAGCGGGAGACTTACTAGCACAGATACGCAGTATTTT,CASSLASASGRLTSTDTQYF
NA,NA,TRBJ2-5,TRBV3-1/TRBV3-2,TGTGCCAGCAGCCCACCCTTGCGGGAGACCCAGTACTTC,CASSPPLRETQYF
NA,NA,TRBJ2-7,TRBV30,TGTGCCTGGAGTGACCGAAGAGGGTGGTACGAGCAGTACTTC,CAWSDRRGWYEQYF
NA,NA,TRBJ1-1,TRBV5-1,TGCGCCAGCAGCGACCCATGGAGGAACACTGAAGCTTTCTTT,CASSDPWRNTEAFF
NA,NA,TRBJ1-6,TRBV5-1,TGCGCCAGCAGCTTGGGCCAGTCACGTTCACCCCTCCACTTT,CASSLGQSRSPLHF
few,NA,TRBJ2-4,TRBV2,TGTGCCAGCAGATTTTCGGGAGAGCTTGACATTCAGTACTTC,CASRFSGELDIQYF
NA,NA,TRBJ1-5,TRBV5-5,TGTGCCAGCAGCTTCGGGGGCAATCAGCCCCAGCATTTT,CASSFGGNQPQHF
NA,TRBD1,TRBJ1-1,TRBV10-2,TGCGCCAGCAGTCCGTCTCAAGACGGGACAGTAGCTTTCTTT,CASSPSQDGTVAFF
NA,TRBD2,TRBJ2-5,TRBV5-1,TGCGCCAGCAGCTGGGGACTGGCTAGCGGGACATGGGAGACCCAGTACTTC,CASSWGLASGTWETQYF
NA,NA,TRBJ1-1,TRBV28,TGTGCCAGCAGTACCAGGGTTGGTGAAGCTTTCTTT,CASSTRVGEAFF
NA,NA,TRBJ2-6,TRBV5-4,TGTGCCAGCAGCTCACACTCTCTCACAGGGACTGGGGCCAACGTCCTGACTTTC,CASSSHSLTGTGANVLTF
NA,NA,TRBJ2-5,TRBV6-5,TGTGCCAGCTCATTGGGGCACCCCGAGACCCAGTACTTC,CASSLGHPETQYF
NA,NA,TRBJ1-3,TRBV6-1,TGTGCCAGCAGTGAAGAGGGGCCCTATTTGGGCAACACCATATATTTT,CASSEEGPYLGNTIYF
NA,NA,TRBJ1-2,TRBV20-1,TGCAGTGCTAGAGATAGGACAGAGAACACCTTC,CSARDRTENTF
NA,NA,TRBJ2-3,TRBV11-2,TGTGCCAGCAGCCTAAACCCACGGGGGGATACGCAGTATTTT,CASSLNPRGDTQYF
NA,TRBD1,TRBJ1-2,TRBV6-5,TGTGCCAGCAGGGGACAGGCGGGGGGCTACACCTTC,CASRGQAGGYTF
NA,NA,TRBJ2-7,TRBV7-9,TGTGCCAGCAGCATCGAGTTCTACGAGCAGTACTTC,CASSIEFYEQYF
NA,NA,TRBJ2-5,TRBV9,TGTGCCAGCAGCGTAGGCGGGGCCCTCCAAGAGACCCAGTACTTC,CASSVGGALQETQYF
once,NA,TRBJ2-3,TRBV3-1/TRBV3-2,TGTGCCAGCAGCCAATTTGCGGGATCTCGAGGCACAGATACGCAGTATTTT,CASSQFAGSRGTDTQYF
few,TRBD1,TRBJ1-1,TRBV2,TGTGCCAGCAGGGACAGGGGTCTAACTGAAGCTTTCTTT,CASRDRGLTEAFF
few,NA,TRBJ1-5,TRBV5-6,TGTGCCAGCAGCTTGTGGGGGGATCAGCCCCAGCATTTT,CASSLWGDQPQHF
NA,TRBD2,TRBJ2-7,TRBV5-1,TGCGCCAGCAGAGATACTAGCGGAGGGGGCGAGCAGTACTTC,CASRDTSGGGEQYF
NA,NA,TRBJ2-7,TRBV18,TGTGCCAGCTCACCACCGTCGCGGCCGACCTACGAGCAGTACTTC,CASSPPSRPTYEQYF
NA,TRBD2,TRBJ2-1,TRBV7-9,TGTGCCAGCAGCCCAAAAACCAGGACTAGCGGGGACCGGGGTGAGCAGTTCTTC,CASSPKTRTSGDRGEQFF
few,NA,TRBJ1-5,TRBV9,TGTGCCAGCAGCGTAGCGGAGGATCAGCCCCAGCATTTT,CASSVAEDQPQHF